A selection of T cell receptor beta chains follows, all from one sample in a study of T cells in Graves' hyperthyroidism and ophthalmopathy. TCRdb fed the multiplex PCR reads into MiXCR, producing one record per CDR3 protein. The sample comprises 500,000 to 550,000 distinct CDR3 sequences, about a fifth of which are singletons, and about 30% rests with the top ten. Sequencing used blood. Source of these receptors: a man aged 18 to 29 with Graves' hyperthyroidism. The CDR3 runs from the conserved cysteine through the conserved F or W. Each record gives: J gene, clone size, V gene, D gene, CDR3 protein, CDR3 DNA. The D gene is left open where the match is weak. Only some rows state a clone size, as once, few, many or a class for expanded clones.

>TRBJ2-2|.|TRBV4-1|TRBD1
CASSPPGQGTTGELFF
TGCGCCAGCAGCCCGCCGGGACAGGGAACAACCGGGGAGCTGTTTTTT
>TRBJ2-2|.|TRBV24-1|TRBD1
CATSHLPGQGSTGELFF
TGTGCCACTTCCCACCTCCCGGGACAGGGGTCCACCGGGGAGCTGTTTTTT
>TRBJ1-5|.|TRBV12-3/TRBV12-4|.
CASSLAGGRSNQPQHF
TGTGCCAGCAGTTTAGCGGGGGGCAGAAGCAATCAGCCCCAGCATTTT
>TRBJ2-7|many|TRBV12-3/TRBV12-4|.
CASSFLIYEQYF
TGTGCCAGCAGTTTTCTGATTTACGAGCAGTACTTC
>TRBJ2-5|many|TRBV18|.
CASSPPYAQETQYF
TGTGCCAGCTCACCACCGTACGCGCAAGAGACCCAGTACTTC
>TRBJ2-7|.|TRBV7-9|.
CASSRIGTYEQYF
TGTGCCAGCAGCCGGATAGGGACCTACGAGCAGTACTTC
>TRBJ2-7|many|TRBV7-2|.
CASSMDPYEQYF
TGTGCCAGCAGCATGGACCCCTACGAGCAGTACTTC
>TRBJ1-5|many|TRBV4-1|.
CASSHGLSNQPQHF
TGCGCCAGCAGCCACGGACTGAGCAATCAGCCCCAGCATTTT
>TRBJ1-1|.|TRBV28|.
CASRQSGGVLNTEAFF
TGTGCCAGCAGACAATCGGGAGGGGTTTTGAACACTGAAGCTTTCTTT
>TRBJ1-2|.|TRBV28|.
CASSFILGQYGYTF
TGTGCCAGCAGTTTTATTTTAGGACAGTATGGCTACACCTTC
>TRBJ1-1|few|TRBV12-3/TRBV12-4|.
CASREGGENTEAFF
TGTGCCAGCAGAGAAGGGGGGGAAAACACTGAAGCTTTCTTT
>TRBJ2-5|.|TRBV28|TRBD2
CAHGEGGETQYF
TGTGCCCACGGAGAGGGAGGGGAGACCCAGTACTTC
>TRBJ2-6|.|TRBV5-1|.
CASSLAVVSGANVLTF
TGCGCCAGCAGCTTGGCGGTGGTCTCTGGGGCCAACGTCCTGACTTTC
>TRBJ2-7|many|TRBV4-1|TRBD1
CASSLGQVIYEQYF
TGCGCCAGCAGCCTGGGACAGGTTATCTACGAGCAGTACTTC
>TRBJ2-7|many|TRBV9|.
CASSVSIGTYEQYF
TGTGCCAGCAGCGTGAGTATTGGTACCTACGAGCAGTACTTC
>TRBJ1-2|many|TRBV28|.
CASSPGNLLSYTF
TGTGCCAGCAGCCCCGGGAACCTCCTAAGCTACACCTTC
>TRBJ2-6|many|TRBV12-3/TRBV12-4|.
CASSPWAEGSSGANVLTF
TGTGCCAGCAGTCCATGGGCTGAGGGGAGTTCTGGGGCCAACGTCCTGACTTTC
>TRBJ2-7|.|TRBV5-6|.
CASSLGPPNYEQYF
TGTGCCAGCAGCTTGGGACCGCCGAACTACGAGCAGTACTTC
>TRBJ2-7|few|TRBV27|.
CASSLSMGGSYEQYF
TGTGCCAGCAGTTTATCGATGGGGGGCTCCTACGAGCAGTACTTC
>TRBJ2-7|few|TRBV30|TRBD1
CAWSRRQGSYEQYF
TGTGCCTGGAGTAGAAGACAGGGTTCATACGAGCAGTACTTC
>TRBJ2-7|many|TRBV6-5|.
CASGQDWALSYEQYF
TGTGCCAGCGGACAAGACTGGGCCCTCTCCTACGAGCAGTACTTC
>TRBJ2-4|many|TRBV28|TRBD2
CASSLKNPGLAGGVKNIQYF
TGTGCCAGCAGTTTAAAGAACCCGGGACTAGCGGGGGGAGTCAAAAACATTCAGTACTTC
>TRBJ2-7|.|TRBV18|.
CASPPLAPQTDYEQYF
TGTGCCAGCCCACCTTTAGCGCCGCAAACCGACTACGAGCAGTACTTC
>TRBJ1-1|many|TRBV6-5|TRBD1
CASSYWQGAGTEAFF
TGTGCCAGCAGTTACTGGCAGGGGGCCGGCACTGAAGCTTTCTTT
>TRBJ1-2|few|TRBV24-1|.
CATSDWTENGYTF
TGTGCCACCAGTGATTGGACGGAAAATGGCTACACCTTC
>TRBJ1-1|many|TRBV2|.
CASSAYLTGTQNTEAFF
TGTGCCAGCAGTGCGTACCTAACCGGGACCCAGAACACTGAAGCTTTCTTT
>TRBJ2-2|.|TRBV24-1|TRBD1
CATSDSPGGPDTGELFF
TGTGCCACCAGTGATTCGCCAGGGGGTCCGGACACCGGGGAGCTGTTTTTT